Following are 5 T cell receptor beta chains from one sample sequenced in a study of T cells in Graves' hyperthyroidism and ophthalmopathy. Amplified regions were TCR beta CDR3 sequences from RNA transcripts. First-round RT-PCR targeting the TCR CDR3 was performed with the HTBI primer set. One entry per CDR3 protein results from TCRdb running MiXCR on the multiplex PCR reads. The table includes some 360,000 distinct CDR3 sequences, about 14% detected once. Input material: blood. The receptor source for this set is an older woman with Graves' hyperthyroidism.

The sample holds many counts of this clonotype. The chain joins TRBV28 to TRBJ2-5, with 11 positions matching TRBD2. Unmatched junction bases numbered 7, after V lost 2 bases and J lost 2 bases. CDR1 MDHEN and CDR2 SYDVKM come from the germline V gene. The CDR3 spans 17 residues. The CDR3 DNA reads as TGTGCCAGCAGTTTACAGACTAGCGGGGTAACTCAAGAGACCCAGTACTTC. It specifies CASSLQTSGVTQETQYF.

This clonotype was seen a few times. One base away lies a much larger clone, so this may be a sequencing read error. The chain uses TRBV2 and TRBJ1-4; D gene ambiguous. Germline lookup yields CDR1 SNHLY and CDR2 FYNNEI. The CDR3 consists of 14 residues. Trimming took 4 bases from V and 0 from J, leaving 6 bases between them. The CDR3 DNA follows: TGTGCCAGCAGTGGATTTACAACTAATGAAAAACTGTTTTTT. Encoded protein: CASSGFTTNEKLFF.

This clonotype has a handful of counts. The rearrangement joins TRBV27 to TRBJ1-2, with D possibly matching TRBD1 (5 bases). Germline loops: CDR1 MNHEY, CDR2 SMNVEV (reference sequence). The CDR3 totals 13 residues. V lost 6 bases to trimming and J lost 8 bases, with 16 bases between them. DNA for the CDR3: TGTGCCAGCAGACTTGGGGCCTCTCGCGGCTACACCTTC. Protein product: CASRLGASRGYTF.

At least ten counts were recorded for this clonotype. V is TRBV7-9 and J is TRBJ2-1; the D gene is possibly TRBD2 (6 bases). This CDR3 contains 12 residues. The germline CDR1 and CDR2 sequences are SEHNR and FQNEAQ (reference sequence). Trimming took off 5 bases at V and 9 bases at J, with 11 bases between the two ends. Here the CDR3 reads CASSPVGGEQFF. CDR3 nucleotides: TGTGCCAGCAGCCCTGTCGGGGGTGAGCAGTTCTTC.

The chain carries TRBV30 and TRBJ2-7, with 11 nucleotides matching TRBD2. The V gene end was trimmed by 3 bases and the J gene end by 6 bases; junction bases not matched to a gene: 4. This CDR3 contains 13 residues. From germline, CDR1 is GTSNPN and CDR2 SVGIG (reference sequence). DNA of the CDR3: TGTGCCTGGAGGCTAGCGGGAGGATCCGAGCAGTACTTC. This gives the protein CAWRLAGGSEQYF.